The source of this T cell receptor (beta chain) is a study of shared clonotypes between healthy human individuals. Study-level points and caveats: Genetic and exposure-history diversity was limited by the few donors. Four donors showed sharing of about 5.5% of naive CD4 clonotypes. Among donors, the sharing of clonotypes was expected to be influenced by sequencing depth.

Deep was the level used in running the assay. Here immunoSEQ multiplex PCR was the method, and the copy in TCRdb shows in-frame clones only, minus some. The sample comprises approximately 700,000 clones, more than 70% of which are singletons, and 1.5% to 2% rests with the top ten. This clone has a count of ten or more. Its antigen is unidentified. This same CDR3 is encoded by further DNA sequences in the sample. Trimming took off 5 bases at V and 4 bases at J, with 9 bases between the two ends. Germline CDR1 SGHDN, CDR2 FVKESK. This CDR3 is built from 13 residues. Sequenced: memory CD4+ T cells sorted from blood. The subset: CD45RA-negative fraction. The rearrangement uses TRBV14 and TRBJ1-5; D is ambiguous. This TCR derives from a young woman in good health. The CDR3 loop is CASSLTRNQPQHF. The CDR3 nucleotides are TGTGCCAGCAGCTTAACAAGGAATCAGCCCCAGCATTTT. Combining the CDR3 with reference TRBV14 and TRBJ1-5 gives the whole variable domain EAGVTQFPSHSVIEKGQTVTLRCDPISGHDNLYWYRRVMGKEIKFLLHFVKESKQDESGMPNNRFLAERTGGTYSTLKVQPAELEDSGVYFCASSLTRNQPQHFGDGTRLSIL.